These 2 T cell receptor beta chains share one sample of origin, sequenced in a study of STAT5B mutations in CD4+ large granular lymphocyte leukemia. Sequenced by immunoSEQ multiplex PCR; TCRdb stores in-frame clones only, minus some. The data contain roughly 36,000 clones, 88% of them singletons. Sequenced: CD4+ T cells from blood buffy coats. Receptors were obtained from a human donor in good health.

V and J are TRBV2 and TRBJ1-1; D is possibly TRBD1 (5 bases). Trimming took 6 bases from V and 0 from J, leaving 11 bases between them. Germline lookup yields CDR1 SNHLY and CDR2 FYNNEI. The CDR3 runs 14 residues. The CDR3 sequence is CASRIRELNTEAFF. The CDR3 nucleotides are TGTGCCAGCAGGATCAGGGAGTTGAACACTGAAGCTTTCTTT.

The chain joins TRBV7-2 to TRBJ1-6; no clear D gene. Per germline, CDR1 SGHTA and CDR2 FQGNSA. CDR3 length: 12 amino acids. V was cut by 6 bases and J by 2 bases, with 2 bases left in between. Written as DNA, the CDR3 is TGTGCCAGCAGGACCTATAATTCACCCCTCCACTTT. Its translation: CASRTYNSPLHF.